This is a list of T cell receptor beta chains from one sample in a study of cytomegalovirus exposure and HLA in healthy donors. The table came from immunoSEQ multiplex PCR; TCRdb's copy has only in-frame clones and leaves some out. The sample has some 100,000 clones; 76% are singletons. Input material: PBMCs. The source of these receptors is a man aged 45-65 years in good health and CMV-seropositive. The CDR3 runs from the conserved cysteine through the conserved F or W. Each record gives: clone size, D gene, V gene, J gene, CDR3 protein, CDR3 DNA. D genes are given only for firm matches. Only some rows state a clone size, as once, few, many or a class for expanded clones.

abundance: few
d_gene: NA
v_gene: TRBV25-1
j_gene: TRBJ2-3
CDR3aa: CASSELFGQGGTDTQYF
CDR3nt: TGTGCCAGCAGTGAATTATTCGGGCAGGGTGGAACAGATACGCAGTATTTT

abundance: few
d_gene: NA
v_gene: TRBV6-6
j_gene: TRBJ1-6
CDR3aa: CASSDRSSYNSPLHF
CDR3nt: TGTGCCAGCAGTGATAGGAGCTCCTATAATTCACCCCTCCACTTT

abundance: NA
d_gene: TRBD1
v_gene: TRBV11-2
j_gene: TRBJ2-1
CDR3aa: CASSRSGQARNEQFF
CDR3nt: TGTGCCAGCAGCCGATCGGGACAGGCCCGCAATGAGCAGTTCTTC

abundance: NA
d_gene: TRBD2
v_gene: TRBV5-1
j_gene: TRBJ2-1
CDR3aa: CASSLASPGGEQFF
CDR3nt: TGCGCCAGCAGCTTGGCCAGCCCGGGGGGGGAGCAGTTCTTC

abundance: NA
d_gene: TRBD2
v_gene: TRBV5-4
j_gene: TRBJ2-1
CDR3aa: CASSRMTSGRDEQFF
CDR3nt: TGTGCCAGCAGCCGTATGACTAGCGGGAGGGATGAGCAGTTCTTC

abundance: NA
d_gene: TRBD1
v_gene: TRBV7-2
j_gene: TRBJ1-5
CDR3aa: CASSLVGTGGSQPQHF
CDR3nt: TGTGCCAGCAGCTTAGTTGGGACAGGGGGCAGTCAGCCCCAGCATTTT

abundance: few
d_gene: NA
v_gene: TRBV6-5
j_gene: TRBJ1-1
CDR3aa: CASSVTGAEAFF
CDR3nt: TGTGCCAGCAGTGTGACAGGAGCTGAAGCTTTCTTT

abundance: few
d_gene: NA
v_gene: TRBV4-1
j_gene: TRBJ2-7
CDR3aa: CASSQGGASSYEQYF
CDR3nt: TGCGCCAGCAGCCAAGGCGGGGCTAGCTCCTACGAGCAGTACTTC

abundance: NA
d_gene: NA
v_gene: TRBV29-1
j_gene: TRBJ1-1
CDR3aa: CSVAGWNTEAFF
CDR3nt: TGCAGCGTTGCAGGGTGGAACACTGAAGCTTTCTTT

abundance: NA
d_gene: TRBD1
v_gene: TRBV7-8
j_gene: TRBJ1-5
CDR3aa: CASSSSTGGLQPQHF
CDR3nt: TGTGCCAGCAGCTCATCGACAGGGGGCCTTCAGCCCCAGCATTTT

abundance: few
d_gene: NA
v_gene: TRBV7-2
j_gene: TRBJ1-5
CDR3aa: CASSTSDGSRDQPQHF
CDR3nt: TGTGCCAGCAGCACCTCTGACGGGAGCAGGGATCAGCCCCAGCATTTT

abundance: NA
d_gene: TRBD2
v_gene: TRBV10-3
j_gene: TRBJ2-7
CDR3aa: CAISEPGTSGRSSYEQYF
CDR3nt: TGTGCCATCAGTGAACCCGGGACTAGCGGGAGGAGCTCCTACGAGCAGTACTTC

abundance: NA
d_gene: TRBD2
v_gene: TRBV11-2
j_gene: TRBJ2-1
CDR3aa: CASSSIGLAGDNEQFF
CDR3nt: TGTGCCAGCAGCTCCATAGGACTAGCGGGGGACAATGAGCAGTTCTTC

abundance: NA
d_gene: TRBD1
v_gene: TRBV18
j_gene: TRBJ1-4
CDR3aa: CASSLRQGNEKLFF
CDR3nt: TGTGCCAGCTCACTCCGACAGGGTAATGAAAAACTGTTTTTT

abundance: NA
d_gene: TRBD1
v_gene: TRBV19
j_gene: TRBJ2-7
CDR3aa: CASSIVGTGSYEQYF
CDR3nt: TGTGCCAGTAGTATAGTCGGGACAGGGTCATACGAGCAGTACTTC

abundance: NA
d_gene: NA
v_gene: TRBV7-8
j_gene: TRBJ2-7
CDR3aa: CASSFGSEQYF
CDR3nt: TGTGCCAGCAGCTTCGGGAGCGAGCAGTACTTC

abundance: NA
d_gene: NA
v_gene: TRBV20-1
j_gene: TRBJ1-1
CDR3aa: CSAPEHRAAFF
CDR3nt: TGCAGTGCCCCAGAGCACAGGGCAGCTTTCTTT

abundance: NA
d_gene: NA
v_gene: TRBV11-2
j_gene: TRBJ2-2
CDR3aa: CASSLVRGTAGELFF
CDR3nt: TGTGCCAGCAGCTTAGTCAGGGGAACGGCCGGGGAGCTGTTTTTT

abundance: NA
d_gene: NA
v_gene: TRBV6-1
j_gene: TRBJ1-2
CDR3aa: CASSELSTTGYGYTF
CDR3nt: TGTGCCAGCAGTGAACTTTCTACCACGGGCTATGGCTACACCTTC

abundance: NA
d_gene: NA
v_gene: TRBV28
j_gene: TRBJ1-1
CDR3aa: CASSPRVNTEAFF
CDR3nt: TGTGCCAGCAGTCCCAGGGTGAACACTGAAGCTTTCTTT

abundance: few
d_gene: NA
v_gene: TRBV2
j_gene: TRBJ2-7
CDR3aa: CASSPGMGGREQYF
CDR3nt: TGTGCCAGCAGTCCGGGTATGGGGGGTCGGGAGCAGTACTTC

abundance: NA
d_gene: TRBD1
v_gene: TRBV11-3
j_gene: TRBJ1-1
CDR3aa: CASSPGTGKGNTEAFF
CDR3nt: TGTGCCAGCAGCCCCGGGACAGGGAAAGGAAACACTGAAGCTTTCTTT

abundance: once
d_gene: NA
v_gene: TRBV5-1
j_gene: TRBJ2-2
CDR3aa: CASSFGLNTGELFF
CDR3nt: TGCGCCAGCAGCTTCGGTCTTAACACCGGGGAGCTGTTTTTT

abundance: NA
d_gene: TRBD1
v_gene: TRBV7-9
j_gene: TRBJ2-7
CDR3aa: CASSSVQGVTYEQYF
CDR3nt: TGTGCCAGCAGCTCCGTACAGGGGGTTACCTACGAGCAGTACTTC

abundance: NA
d_gene: NA
v_gene: TRBV7-2
j_gene: TRBJ2-3
CDR3aa: CASSLGHSPGDTQYF
CDR3nt: TGTGCCAGCAGCTTGGGACACTCCCCGGGAGATACGCAGTATTTT

abundance: NA
d_gene: TRBD1
v_gene: TRBV4-3
j_gene: TRBJ2-3
CDR3aa: CASSHFGQGETDTQYF
CDR3nt: TGCGCCAGCAGCCACTTTGGACAGGGGGAAACAGATACGCAGTATTTT

abundance: NA
d_gene: TRBD1
v_gene: TRBV4-3
j_gene: TRBJ2-3
CDR3aa: CASSHWGQGDTDTQYF
CDR3nt: TGCGCCAGCAGCCACTGGGGACAGGGTGACACAGATACGCAGTATTTT

abundance: NA
d_gene: TRBD1
v_gene: TRBV2
j_gene: TRBJ1-5
CDR3aa: CASTREGASNQPQHF
CDR3nt: TGTGCCAGCACTAGAGAGGGGGCTAGCAATCAGCCCCAGCATTTT

abundance: NA
d_gene: NA
v_gene: TRBV27
j_gene: TRBJ2-7
CDR3aa: CASQADPASSYEQYF
CDR3nt: TGTGCTTCTCAAGCGGACCCGGCGAGCTCCTACGAGCAGTACTTC

abundance: NA
d_gene: NA
v_gene: TRBV5-1
j_gene: TRBJ2-1
CDR3aa: CASSLAAHNEQFF
CDR3nt: TGCGCCAGCAGCTTAGCGGCCCACAATGAGCAGTTCTTC

abundance: NA
d_gene: TRBD1
v_gene: TRBV5-1
j_gene: TRBJ1-4
CDR3aa: CASSLLGQVGTNEKLFF
CDR3nt: TGCGCCAGCAGCCTCCTGGGACAGGTCGGGACTAATGAAAAACTGTTTTTT

abundance: NA
d_gene: TRBD1
v_gene: TRBV28
j_gene: TRBJ2-7
CDR3aa: CAILGQGEHEQYF
CDR3nt: TGTGCCATACTTGGACAGGGGGAACACGAGCAGTACTTC

abundance: NA
d_gene: NA
v_gene: TRBV9
j_gene: TRBJ2-5
CDR3aa: CASSPHPLGERETQYF
CDR3nt: TGTGCCAGCAGCCCTCACCCCCTCGGTGAGAGAGAGACCCAGTACTTC

abundance: once
d_gene: NA
v_gene: TRBV5-4
j_gene: TRBJ1-6
CDR3aa: CASSEQETPLHF
CDR3nt: TGTGCCAGCAGCGAACAGGAGACACCCCTCCACTTT

abundance: NA
d_gene: NA
v_gene: TRBV18
j_gene: TRBJ1-5
CDR3aa: CASSPSESGNQPQHF
CDR3nt: TGTGCCAGCTCACCAAGCGAAAGTGGCAATCAGCCCCAGCATTTT

abundance: NA
d_gene: NA
v_gene: TRBV5-1
j_gene: TRBJ2-1
CDR3aa: CASSLQGSDEQFF
CDR3nt: TGCGCCAGCAGCTTACAAGGTAGCGATGAGCAGTTCTTC

abundance: NA
d_gene: NA
v_gene: TRBV5-1
j_gene: TRBJ2-2
CDR3aa: CASSPTGPNTGELFF
CDR3nt: TGCGCCAGCAGCCCTACAGGGCCGAACACCGGGGAGCTGTTTTTT

abundance: once
d_gene: TRBD1
v_gene: TRBV6-5
j_gene: TRBJ1-5
CDR3aa: CASSFDRGNQPQHF
CDR3nt: TGTGCCAGCAGTTTCGACAGGGGAAATCAGCCCCAGCATTTT

abundance: NA
d_gene: TRBD2
v_gene: TRBV5-6
j_gene: TRBJ2-7
CDR3aa: CASSFGLAGERAIGDEQYF
CDR3nt: TGTGCCAGCAGCTTTGGACTAGCGGGAGAACGGGCAATTGGGGACGAGCAGTACTTC

abundance: NA
d_gene: NA
v_gene: TRBV28
j_gene: TRBJ1-2
CDR3aa: CASSTGRGTYGYTF
CDR3nt: TGTGCCAGCAGTACCGGACGGGGTACCTATGGCTACACCTTC

abundance: NA
d_gene: TRBD1
v_gene: TRBV4-3
j_gene: TRBJ2-7
CDR3aa: CASSQEGQGGYEQYF
CDR3nt: TGCGCCAGCAGCCAAGAGGGACAGGGGGGATACGAGCAGTACTTC

abundance: few
d_gene: NA
v_gene: TRBV2
j_gene: TRBJ2-7
CDR3aa: CASQQVAASYEQYF
CDR3nt: TGTGCCAGCCAGCAGGTAGCGGCATCCTACGAGCAGTACTTC

abundance: few
d_gene: TRBD2
v_gene: TRBV19
j_gene: TRBJ2-5
CDR3aa: CASSGTSGETQYF
CDR3nt: TGTGCCAGTAGCGGGACTAGCGGAGAGACCCAGTACTTC